This T cell receptor (beta chain) originates from a study of CD8+ T cells in alopecia areata. Background on the study: Each of the treated patients was given oral tofacitinib, 5 to 10 mg twice daily, for moderate-to-severe alopecia areata. Patients took tofacitinib for 6 to 18 months, followed by 6 drug-free months.

Study-level results: Compared with normal scalp, lesional scalp had higher clonality and more expanded CD8+ clones.

Extraction and reverse transcription of RNA yielded cDNA as the sequencing template. TCRdb's copy holds only in-frame clones and misses some; the assay was immunoSEQ multiplex PCR. The sample comprises approximately 59,000 clones, 45% to 50% of which are singletons, and about a sixth rests with the top ten. A word on this clone: Its antigen is not known.

The V and J ends lost 3 bases and 2 bases, in that order; junction bases with no gene match: 1. The CDR3 has 13 residues. CDR1 SGHVS and CDR2 FQNEAQ come from the germline V gene. The receptor was derived from a human donor with alopecia areata. Here the sequenced sample was CD8+ T cells sorted from blood, taken at week 0. This chain uses TRBV7-8 with TRBJ2-7, with 7 bases identical to TRBD1. The CDR3 DNA reads TGTGCCAGCAGCTTGGGACAGCCCTACGAGCAGTACTTC. Translation: CASSLGQPYEQYF.